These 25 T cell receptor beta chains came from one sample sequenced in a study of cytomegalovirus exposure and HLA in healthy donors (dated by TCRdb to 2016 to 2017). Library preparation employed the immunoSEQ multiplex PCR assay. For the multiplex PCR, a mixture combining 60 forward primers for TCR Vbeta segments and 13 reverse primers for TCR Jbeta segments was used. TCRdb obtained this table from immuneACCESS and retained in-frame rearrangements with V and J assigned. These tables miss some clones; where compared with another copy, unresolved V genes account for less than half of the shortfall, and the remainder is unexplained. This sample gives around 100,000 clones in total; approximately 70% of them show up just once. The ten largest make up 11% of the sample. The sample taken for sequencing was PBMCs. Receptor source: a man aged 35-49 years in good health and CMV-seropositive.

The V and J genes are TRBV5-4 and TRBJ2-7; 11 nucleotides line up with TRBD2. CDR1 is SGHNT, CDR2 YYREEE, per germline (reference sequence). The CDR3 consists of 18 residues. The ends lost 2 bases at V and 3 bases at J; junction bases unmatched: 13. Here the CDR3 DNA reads TGTGCCAGCAGCTTCGGGGCTGGACCGGGACTAGCGGACTACGAGCAGTACTTC. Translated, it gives CASSFGAGPGLADYEQYF.

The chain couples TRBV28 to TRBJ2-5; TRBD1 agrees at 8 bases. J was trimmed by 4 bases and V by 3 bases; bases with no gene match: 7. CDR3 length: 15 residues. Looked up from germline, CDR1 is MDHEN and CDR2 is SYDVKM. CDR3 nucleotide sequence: TGTGCCAGCAGTTTTTGGCAGGGGGCTGGAGAGACCCAGTACTTC. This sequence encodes CASSFWQGAGETQYF.

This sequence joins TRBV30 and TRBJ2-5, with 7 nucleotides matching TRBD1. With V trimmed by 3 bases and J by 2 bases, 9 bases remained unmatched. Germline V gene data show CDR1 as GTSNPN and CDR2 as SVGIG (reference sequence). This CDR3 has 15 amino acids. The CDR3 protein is CAWSPLLGQQETQYF. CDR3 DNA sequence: TGTGCCTGGAGCCCCCTATTGGGACAGCAAGAGACCCAGTACTTC.

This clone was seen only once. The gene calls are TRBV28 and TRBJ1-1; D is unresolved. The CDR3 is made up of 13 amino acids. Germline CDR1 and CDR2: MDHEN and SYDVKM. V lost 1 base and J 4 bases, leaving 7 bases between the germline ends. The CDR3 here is CASSLLGITEAFF. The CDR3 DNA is TGTGCCAGCAGTTTATTGGGCATCACTGAAGCTTTCTTT. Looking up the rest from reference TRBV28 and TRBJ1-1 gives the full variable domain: DVKVTQSSRYLVKRTGEKVFLECVQDMDHENMFWYRQDPGLGLRLIYFSYDVKMKEKGDIPEGYSVSREKKERFSLILESASTNQTSMYLCASSLLGITEAFFGQGTRLTVV.

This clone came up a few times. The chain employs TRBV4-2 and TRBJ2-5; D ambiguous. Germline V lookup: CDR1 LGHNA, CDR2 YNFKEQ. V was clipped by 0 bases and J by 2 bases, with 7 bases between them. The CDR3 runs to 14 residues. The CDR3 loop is CASSQETSQETQYF. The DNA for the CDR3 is TGTGCCAGCAGCCAAGAAACCAGTCAAGAGACCCAGTACTTC.

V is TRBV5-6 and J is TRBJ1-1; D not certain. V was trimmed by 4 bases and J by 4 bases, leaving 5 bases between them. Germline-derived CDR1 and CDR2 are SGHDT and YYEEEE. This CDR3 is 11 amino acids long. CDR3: CASSQSTEAFF. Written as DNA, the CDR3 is TGTGCCAGCAGCCAGTCCACTGAAGCTTTCTTT. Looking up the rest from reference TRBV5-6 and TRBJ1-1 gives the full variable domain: DAGVTQSPTHLIKTRGQQVTLRCSPKSGHDTVSWYQQALGQGPQFIFQYYEEEERQRGNFPDRFSGHQFPNYSSELNVNALLLGDSALYLCASSQSTEAFFGQGTRLTVV.

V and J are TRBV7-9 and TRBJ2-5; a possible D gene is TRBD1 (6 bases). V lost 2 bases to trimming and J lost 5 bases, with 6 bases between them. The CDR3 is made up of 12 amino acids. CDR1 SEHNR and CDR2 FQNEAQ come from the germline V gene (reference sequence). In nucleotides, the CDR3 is TGTGCCAGCAGCTTACAGGGGGAGACCCAGTACTTC. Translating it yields CASSLQGETQYF.

The CDR3 region has the DNA TGCGCCAGCAGCTCGGGACTAGCGGGATCACGGACACAAGAGACCCAGTACTTC. Its translation is CASSSGLAGSRTQETQYF. The chain couples TRBV5-1 to TRBJ2-5, with 13 nucleotides matching TRBD2. Germline V gene lookup returns CDR1 SGHRS and CDR2 YFSETQ. V was clipped by 3 bases and J by 2 bases; unmatched bases: 10. The CDR3 consists of 18 residues.

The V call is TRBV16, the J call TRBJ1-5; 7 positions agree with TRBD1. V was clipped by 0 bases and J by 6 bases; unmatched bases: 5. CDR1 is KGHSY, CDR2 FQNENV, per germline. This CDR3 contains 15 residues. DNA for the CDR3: TGTGCCAGCAGCCAATCGGGGCAGGGGGGTCAGCCCCAGCATTTT. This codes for CASSQSGQGGQPQHF.

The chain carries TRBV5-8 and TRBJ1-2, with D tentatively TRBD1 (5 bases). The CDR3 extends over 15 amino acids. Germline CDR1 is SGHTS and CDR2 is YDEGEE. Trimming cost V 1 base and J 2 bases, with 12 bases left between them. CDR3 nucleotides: TGTGCCAGCAGCTTGTCAGGGTTAGGAAACTATGGCTACACCTTC. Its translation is CASSLSGLGNYGYTF.

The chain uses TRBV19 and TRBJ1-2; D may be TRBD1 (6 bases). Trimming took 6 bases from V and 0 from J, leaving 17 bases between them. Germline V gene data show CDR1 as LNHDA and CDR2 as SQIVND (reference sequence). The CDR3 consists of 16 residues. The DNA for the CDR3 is TGTGCCAGTAGCCCTGGGGTGGACAGAGCTAACTATGGCTACACCTTC. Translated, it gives CASSPGVDRANYGYTF.

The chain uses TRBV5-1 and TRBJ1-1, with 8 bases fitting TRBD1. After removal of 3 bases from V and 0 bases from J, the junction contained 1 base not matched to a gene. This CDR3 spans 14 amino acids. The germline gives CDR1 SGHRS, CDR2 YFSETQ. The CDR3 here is CASSSDRVNTEAFF. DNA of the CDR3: TGCGCCAGCAGCTCGGACAGGGTGAACACTGAAGCTTTCTTT.

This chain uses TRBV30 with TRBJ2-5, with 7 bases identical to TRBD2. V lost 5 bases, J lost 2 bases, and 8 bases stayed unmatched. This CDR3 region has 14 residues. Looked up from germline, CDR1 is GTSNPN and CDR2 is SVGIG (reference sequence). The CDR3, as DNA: TGTGCCTGGGACCCGGGGGGTCAACAAGAGACCCAGTACTTC. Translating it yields CAWDPGGQQETQYF. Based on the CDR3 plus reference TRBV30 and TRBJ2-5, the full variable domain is SQTIHQWPATLVQPVGSPLSLECTVEGTSNPNLYWYRQAAGRGLQLLFYSVGIGQISSEVPQNLSASRPQDRQFILSSKKLLLSDSGFYLCAWDPGGQQETQYFGPGTRLLVL.

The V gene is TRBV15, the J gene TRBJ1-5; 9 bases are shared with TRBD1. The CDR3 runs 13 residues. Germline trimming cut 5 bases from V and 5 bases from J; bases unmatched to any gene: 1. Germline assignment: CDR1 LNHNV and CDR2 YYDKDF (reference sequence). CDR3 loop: CATSRTGDQPQHF. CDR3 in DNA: TGTGCCACCAGCCGGACAGGGGATCAGCCCCAGCATTTT.

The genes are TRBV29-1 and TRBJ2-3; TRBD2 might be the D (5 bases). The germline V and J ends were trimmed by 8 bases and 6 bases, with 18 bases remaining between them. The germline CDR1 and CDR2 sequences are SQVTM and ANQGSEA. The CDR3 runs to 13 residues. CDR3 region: CSYDRTLRDTQYF. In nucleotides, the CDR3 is TGCAGCTATGACCGGACTTTGCGGGATACGCAGTATTTT.

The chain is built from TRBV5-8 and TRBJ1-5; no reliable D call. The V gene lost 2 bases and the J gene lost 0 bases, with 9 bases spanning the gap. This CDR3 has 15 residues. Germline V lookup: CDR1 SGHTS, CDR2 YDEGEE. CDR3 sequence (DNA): TGTGCCAGCAGCTTATCCGTCAGTAGCAATCAGCCCCAGCATTTT. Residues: CASSLSVSSNQPQHF.

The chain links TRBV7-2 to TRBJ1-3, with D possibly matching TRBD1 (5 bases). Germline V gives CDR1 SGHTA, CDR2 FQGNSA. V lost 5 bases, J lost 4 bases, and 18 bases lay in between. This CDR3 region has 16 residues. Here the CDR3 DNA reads TGTGCCAGCAGCACAACAGGTCTTAACGTAGGAAACACCATATATTTT. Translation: CASSTTGLNVGNTIYF. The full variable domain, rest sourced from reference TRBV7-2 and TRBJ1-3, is GAGVSQSPSNKVTEKGKDVELRCDPISGHTALYWYRQSLGQGLEFLIYFQGNSAPDKSGLPSDRFSAERTGGSVSTLTIQRTQQEDSAVYLCASSTTGLNVGNTIYFGEGSWLTVV.

This CDR3 is CASSSGLAGVDEQYF. The CDR3 region has the DNA TGTGCCAGCAGTTCGGGACTAGCGGGAGTTGACGAGCAGTACTTC. This sequence joins TRBV6-5 and TRBJ2-5, with TRBD2 matching over 14 bases. The J call may not be correct, given that the DNA end is closer to TRBJ2-7. Germline V gene lookup returns CDR1 MNHEY and CDR2 SVGAGI. CDR3 size: 15 residues.

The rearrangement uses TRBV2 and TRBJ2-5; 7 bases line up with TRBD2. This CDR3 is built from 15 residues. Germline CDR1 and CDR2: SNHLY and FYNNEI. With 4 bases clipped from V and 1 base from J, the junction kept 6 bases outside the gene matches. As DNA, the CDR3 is TGTGCCAGCAGTGTGGTCGGGGGGACCCAAGAGACCCAGTACTTC. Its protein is CASSVVGGTQETQYF.

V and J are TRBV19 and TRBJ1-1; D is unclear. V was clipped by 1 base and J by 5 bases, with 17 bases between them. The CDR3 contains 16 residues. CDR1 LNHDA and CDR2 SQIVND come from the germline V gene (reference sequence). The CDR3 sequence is CASSIGWTMRYTEAFF. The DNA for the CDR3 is TGTGCCAGTAGTATAGGGTGGACTATGCGGTATACTGAAGCTTTCTTT.

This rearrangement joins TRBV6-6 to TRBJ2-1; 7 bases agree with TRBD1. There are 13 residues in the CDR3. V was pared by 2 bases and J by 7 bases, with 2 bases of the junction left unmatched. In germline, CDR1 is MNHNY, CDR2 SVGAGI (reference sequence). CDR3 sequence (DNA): TGTGCCAGCAGTTACGGCAGGGGGAATGAGCAGTTCTTC. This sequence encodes CASSYGRGNEQFF.

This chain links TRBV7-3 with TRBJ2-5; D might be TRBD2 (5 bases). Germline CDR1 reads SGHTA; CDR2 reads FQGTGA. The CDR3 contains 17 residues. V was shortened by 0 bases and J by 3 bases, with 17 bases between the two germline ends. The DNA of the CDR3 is TGTGCCAGCAGCTTAACAGACCGGAACCCCGGGGAAGAGACCCAGTACTTC. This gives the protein CASSLTDRNPGEETQYF.

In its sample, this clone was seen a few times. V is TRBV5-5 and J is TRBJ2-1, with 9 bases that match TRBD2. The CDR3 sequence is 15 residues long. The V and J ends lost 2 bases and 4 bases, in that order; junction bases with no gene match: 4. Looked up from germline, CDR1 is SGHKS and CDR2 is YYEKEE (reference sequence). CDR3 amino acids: CASSLRLADYNEQFF. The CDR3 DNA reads TGTGCCAGCAGCTTAAGACTAGCGGATTACAATGAGCAGTTCTTC. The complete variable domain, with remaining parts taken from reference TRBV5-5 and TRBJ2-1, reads DAGVTQSPTHLIKTRGQQVTLRCSPISGHKSVSWYQQVLGQGPQFIFQYYEKEERGRGNFPDRFSARQFPNYSSELNVNALLLGDSALYLCASSLRLADYNEQFFGPGTRLTVL.

The CDR3 region is CASSPPGLAGDEQFF. The DNA for the CDR3 is TGTGCCAGCAGCCCTCCGGGACTAGCGGGAGATGAGCAGTTCTTC. The chain recombines TRBV7-6 with TRBJ2-1; 14 bases map to TRBD2. With 5 bases clipped from V and 8 bases from J, the junction kept 5 bases outside the gene matches. The CDR3 has 15 amino acids. Germline V gives CDR1 SGHVS, CDR2 FNYEAQ.

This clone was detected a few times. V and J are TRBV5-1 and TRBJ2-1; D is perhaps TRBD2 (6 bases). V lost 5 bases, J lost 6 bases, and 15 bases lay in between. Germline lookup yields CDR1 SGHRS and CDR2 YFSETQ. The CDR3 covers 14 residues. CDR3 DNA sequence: TGCGCCAGCAGGGAGCAGGGCGGGGTCAATGAGCAGTTCTTC. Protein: CASREQGGVNEQFF.